This is a list of T cell receptor beta chains from one sample in a study of blood T cells in healthy people across ages. A single record per CDR3 protein comes from TCRdb applying MiXCR to the 5' RACE reads. The sample consists of 800,000 to 950,000 distinct CDR3 sequences, under 50% of them appearing once. Material: blood. The receptors shown here come from a man aged 25-40 years in good health. The CDR3 runs from the conserved cysteine through the conserved F or W. The D gene is left open where the match is weak. Size values are once, few and many counts, or a class for expanded clones, and some rows have none.

J gene: TRBJ1-1
D gene: -
clone size: -
V gene: TRBV28
CDR3 protein: CASSWGAVNTEAFF
CDR3 DNA: TGTGCCAGCAGTTGGGGGGCCGTGAACACTGAAGCTTTCTTT

J gene: TRBJ2-1
D gene: -
clone size: -
V gene: TRBV13
CDR3 protein: CASSLDGQYTEQFF
CDR3 DNA: TGTGCCAGCAGCTTAGATGGACAGTACACTGAGCAGTTCTTC

J gene: TRBJ1-2
D gene: -
clone size: few
V gene: TRBV2
CDR3 protein: CASRGGIEDGYTF
CDR3 DNA: TGTGCCAGTAGAGGCGGGATTGAGGATGGCTACACCTTC

J gene: TRBJ2-5
D gene: TRBD2
clone size: few
V gene: TRBV10-3
CDR3 protein: CAISDGSTSGGQETQYF
CDR3 DNA: TGTGCCATCAGTGACGGGTCGACTAGCGGGGGACAAGAGACCCAGTACTTC

J gene: TRBJ2-1
D gene: -
clone size: -
V gene: TRBV3-1
CDR3 protein: CASSQWGEQFF
CDR3 DNA: TGTGCCAGCAGCCAATGGGGGGAGCAGTTCTTC

J gene: TRBJ1-6
D gene: -
clone size: -
V gene: TRBV11-2
CDR3 protein: CASSPVRTATNSPLHF
CDR3 DNA: TGTGCCAGCAGCCCGGTCCGGACAGCTACTAATTCACCCCTCCACTTT

J gene: TRBJ2-5
D gene: -
clone size: -
V gene: TRBV4-1
CDR3 protein: CASSQGQGRYETQYF
CDR3 DNA: TGCGCCAGCAGCCAAGGTCAAGGTCGGTATGAGACCCAGTACTTC

J gene: TRBJ2-3
D gene: -
clone size: few
V gene: TRBV29-1
CDR3 protein: CSVERSAQDTQYF
CDR3 DNA: TGCAGCGTTGAAAGATCCGCACAAGATACGCAGTATTTT

J gene: TRBJ1-6
D gene: TRBD1
clone size: once
V gene: TRBV28
CDR3 protein: CASSPVTGNPPLHF
CDR3 DNA: TGTGCCAGCAGCCCCGTGACAGGGAATCCACCCCTCCACTTT

J gene: TRBJ2-1
D gene: -
clone size: few
V gene: TRBV12-3/TRBV12-4
CDR3 protein: CASSLGEGDRQFF
CDR3 DNA: TGTGCCAGCAGTTTAGGGGAGGGGGACAGGCAGTTCTTC

J gene: TRBJ2-3
D gene: TRBD1
clone size: few
V gene: TRBV6-1
CDR3 protein: CASRAGTAGPFIIADTQYF
CDR3 DNA: TGTGCCAGCAGGGCCGGGACAGCAGGGCCCTTTATTATAGCGGATACGCAGTATTTT

J gene: TRBJ2-2
D gene: TRBD2
clone size: -
V gene: TRBV4-1
CDR3 protein: CASSQVGSGGSTGELFF
CDR3 DNA: TGCGCCAGCAGCCAAGTTGGCTCGGGGGGGAGCACCGGGGAGCTGTTTTTT

J gene: TRBJ1-5
D gene: -
clone size: once
V gene: TRBV28
CDR3 protein: CASSSDAGNQPQHF
CDR3 DNA: TGTGCCAGCAGTTCCGATGCGGGCAATCAGCCCCAGCATTTT

J gene: TRBJ2-3
D gene: -
clone size: few
V gene: TRBV7-2
CDR3 protein: CASSLGPRTDTQYF
CDR3 DNA: TGTGCCAGCAGCTTAGGCCCCCGCACAGATACGCAGTATTTT

J gene: TRBJ2-7
D gene: TRBD2
clone size: -
V gene: TRBV5-1
CDR3 protein: CASSSVSGGLSYEQYF
CDR3 DNA: TGCGCCAGCAGCTCCGTAAGCGGGGGCCTCTCCTACGAGCAGTACTTC

J gene: TRBJ2-3
D gene: TRBD2
clone size: -
V gene: TRBV25-1
CDR3 protein: CASTKSVSGGSGDTQYF
CDR3 DNA: TGTGCCAGCACCAAAAGTGTCAGCGGGGGGTCCGGAGATACGCAGTATTTT

J gene: TRBJ1-2
D gene: TRBD1
clone size: few
V gene: TRBV6-2/TRBV6-3
CDR3 protein: CASRSDRGVYGYTF
CDR3 DNA: TGTGCCAGCAGGAGCGACAGGGGAGTCTATGGCTACACCTTC

J gene: TRBJ2-7
D gene: -
clone size: once
V gene: TRBV5-5
CDR3 protein: CASANGDGPSYEQYF
CDR3 DNA: TGTGCCAGCGCCAACGGCGACGGACCTTCCTACGAGCAGTACTTC

J gene: TRBJ2-2
D gene: -
clone size: -
V gene: TRBV6-4
CDR3 protein: CASILRTSTNTGELFF
CDR3 DNA: TGTGCCAGCATTCTAAGGACCTCAACGAACACCGGGGAGCTGTTTTTT

J gene: TRBJ2-5
D gene: TRBD1
clone size: -
V gene: TRBV6-2/TRBV6-3
CDR3 protein: CASNSDREQETQYF
CDR3 DNA: TGTGCCAGTAACTCCGACAGGGAACAAGAGACCCAGTACTTC

J gene: TRBJ2-1
D gene: TRBD2
clone size: few
V gene: TRBV11-2
CDR3 protein: CASRSSGGAAEQFF
CDR3 DNA: TGTGCCAGCAGGTCTAGCGGGGGGGCGGCTGAGCAGTTCTTC

J gene: TRBJ2-1
D gene: TRBD2
clone size: -
V gene: TRBV20-1
CDR3 protein: CSVLIGGGGYNEQFF
CDR3 DNA: TGCAGTGTGCTAATAGGTGGGGGGGGGTACAATGAGCAGTTCTTC

J gene: TRBJ2-1
D gene: TRBD1
clone size: few
V gene: TRBV27
CDR3 protein: CASKMGQGAWNEQFF
CDR3 DNA: TGTGCCAGCAAGATGGGACAGGGGGCGTGGAATGAGCAGTTCTTC

J gene: TRBJ1-2
D gene: -
clone size: -
V gene: TRBV3-1
CDR3 protein: CASSQRGGNGYTF
CDR3 DNA: TGTGCCAGCAGCCAAAGGGGGGGAAATGGCTACACCTTC

J gene: TRBJ2-3
D gene: TRBD1
clone size: -
V gene: TRBV29-1
CDR3 protein: CSVRTGGTDTQYF
CDR3 DNA: TGCAGCGTGAGGACAGGGGGGACAGATACGCAGTATTTT

J gene: TRBJ2-6
D gene: -
clone size: few
V gene: TRBV3-1
CDR3 protein: CASSPLQSSGANVLTF
CDR3 DNA: TGTGCCAGCAGCCCCCTACAGAGCTCTGGGGCCAACGTCCTGACTTTC